The rows below give T cell receptor beta chains drawn from one sample of a study of blood T cell repertoires in COVID-19. The protocol was immunoSEQ multiplex PCR, while the TCRdb copy is restricted to in-frame clones and leaves out a portion. The sample holds around 200,000 clones, less than 85% seen once. Sequenced sample: peripheral blood. The receptors derive from a human donor in a cohort sampled during active COVID-19. Both conserved end residues are part of each CDR3. D genes are given only for firm matches. Only some rows state a clone size, as once, few, many or a class for expanded clones.

abundance,v_gene,j_gene,d_gene,CDR3nt,CDR3aa
.,TRBV27,TRBJ2-1,.,TGTGCCAGCAGGGGGGGCAATGAGCAGTTCTTC,CASRGGNEQFF
.,TRBV5-6,TRBJ1-5,.,TGTGCCAGCAGCTTTGGCCCGTCTTTCAATCAGCCCCAGCATTTT,CASSFGPSFNQPQHF
.,TRBV19,TRBJ1-2,.,TGTGCCAGTAGTGAGGGCGAGGGAGGGCTCGGTGGCTACACCTTC,CASSEGEGGLGGYTF
.,TRBV18,TRBJ2-7,TRBD2,TGTGCCAGCTCACCCTCTCTAGCGGGGGGTTCCTACGAGCAGTACTTC,CASSPSLAGGSYEQYF
once,TRBV16,TRBJ1-4,TRBD1,TGTGCCAGCAGCCAACGACGGACAGGGGCTAATGAAAAACTGTTTTTT,CASSQRRTGANEKLFF
.,TRBV6-5,TRBJ1-4,TRBD1,TGTGCCAGCAGTTCTCAGGGGGCAGGAGAAAAACTGTTTTTT,CASSSQGAGEKLFF
.,TRBV6-4,TRBJ1-1,TRBD1,TGTGCCACTTCGACAGGGCTACCGAACACTGAAGCTTTCTTT,CATSTGLPNTEAFF
.,TRBV3-1/TRBV3-2,TRBJ2-2,TRBD1,TGTGCCAGCAGCGCCGGGACAGATCCCTTAGATGCCGGGGAGCTGTTTTTT,CASSAGTDPLDAGELFF
once,TRBV7-9,TRBJ2-3,.,TGTGCCAGCAGCTTAAGCTCTAACACAGATACGCAGTATTTT,CASSLSSNTDTQYF
.,TRBV5-1,TRBJ1-2,.,TGCGCCAGCAGCTTGGACAGGGTGGATGGCTACACCTTC,CASSLDRVDGYTF
.,TRBV3-1/TRBV3-2,TRBJ2-5,.,TGTGCCAGCAGCCAAGTGCGGCGGACACTCCAAGAGACCCAGTACTTC,CASSQVRRTLQETQYF
.,TRBV9,TRBJ1-4,.,TGTGCCAGCAGCGTAGGAAGGTGGTCGGGGGAAGAAAAACTGTTTTTT,CASSVGRWSGEEKLFF
.,TRBV9,TRBJ2-1,TRBD2,TGTGCCAGCAGCGACGGGGGGTTCGATGAGCAGTTCTTC,CASSDGGFDEQFF
.,TRBV7-9,TRBJ1-3,.,TGTGCCAGCAGTTCCACACCCTCGGGAAACACCATATATTTT,CASSSTPSGNTIYF
.,TRBV3-1/TRBV3-2,TRBJ2-6,TRBD1,TGTGCCAGCAGCCAAGACCCGCAGGGGGCCATCTTTCCTGGGGCCAACGTCCTGACTTTC,CASSQDPQGAIFPGANVLTF
.,TRBV7-8,TRBJ2-2,.,TGTGCCAGCAGCTTAGCGATGAACAGGCACAAATCGAACACCGGGGAGCTGTTTTTT,CASSLAMNRHKSNTGELFF
few,TRBV12-3/TRBV12-4,TRBJ1-1,.,TGTGCCAGCAGTTTAGATCGACAGAAGGCTTTCTTT,CASSLDRQKAFF
.,TRBV10-3,TRBJ1-1,TRBD1,TGTGCCATCAGTGAGTCGGGGACAGCGAACACTGAAGCTTTCTTT,CAISESGTANTEAFF
once,TRBV9,TRBJ2-7,TRBD1,TGTGCCAGCAGCGTAGGGGACAGGACGACCTACGAGCAGTACTTC,CASSVGDRTTYEQYF
once,TRBV20-1,TRBJ2-1,.,TGCAGTGCTAGTCGGGGGTTAAATGAGCAGTTCTTC,CSASRGLNEQFF
.,TRBV6-5,TRBJ2-7,.,TGTGCCAGCAGTTTGCGGTGGACAGCCTACGAGCAGTACTTC,CASSLRWTAYEQYF
.,TRBV5-1,TRBJ2-1,.,TGCGCCAGCAGCTTGTCCTCACAAGATGAGCAGTTCTTC,CASSLSSQDEQFF
.,TRBV7-9,TRBJ1-5,TRBD1,TGTGCCAGCAGTCAGGGGGGAGAGCCCCAGCATTTT,CASSQGGEPQHF
.,TRBV19,TRBJ2-2,TRBD1,TGTGCCAGTATGGGACAGGGAATTTCCGGGGAGCTGTTTTTT,CASMGQGISGELFF
once,TRBV3-1/TRBV3-2,TRBJ1-1,.,TGTGCCAGCAGCCCCTACAGGAACTCCGCTGAAGCTTTCTTT,CASSPYRNSAEAFF
.,TRBV5-5,TRBJ1-2,.,TGTGCCTCTTCCGGAGACGTCTCCTACTATGGCTACACCTTC,CASSGDVSYYGYTF
few,TRBV19,TRBJ1-6,.,TGTGCCAGTAGTGAGGGCGTGGAGATTAATTCACCCCTCCACTTT,CASSEGVEINSPLHF
.,TRBV27,TRBJ1-5,TRBD1,TGTGCCAGCAGCCCGACAGGGGATAGCAATCAGCCCCAGCATTTT,CASSPTGDSNQPQHF
.,TRBV6-6,TRBJ2-7,TRBD1,TGTGCCAGCAGTTACGGGGGACAGGGGGTCGAGCAGTACTTC,CASSYGGQGVEQYF
.,TRBV4-1,TRBJ2-1,TRBD1,TGCGCCAGCAGCCACCACCCGGCCGGGACAGGAGAGCAGTTCTTC,CASSHHPAGTGEQFF
.,TRBV5-1,TRBJ2-7,.,TGCGCCAGCAGCAACTCTACCGGGATAGGCTCCTACGAGCAGTACTTC,CASSNSTGIGSYEQYF
.,TRBV9,TRBJ2-7,.,TGTGCCAGCAGTAAGATCATGGGGGCCGAGCAGTACTTC,CASSKIMGAEQYF
.,TRBV5-5,TRBJ2-5,.,TGTGCCAGCAGCTTGCTGATACTACAAGAGACCCAGTACTTC,CASSLLILQETQYF
.,TRBV11-2,TRBJ1-1,TRBD1,TGTGCCAGCAGCGAAGAAGGGACAGAAACAGAATGGGACACTGAAGCTTTCTTT,CASSEEGTETEWDTEAFF
.,TRBV15,TRBJ2-5,.,TGTGCCACCAGCAACGCCCCTGAGCAAGAGACCCAGTACTTC,CATSNAPEQETQYF
.,TRBV29-1,TRBJ1-2,TRBD1,TGCAGCACCATCTCAGGGGGTAACTATGGCTACACCTTC,CSTISGGNYGYTF
.,TRBV4-1,TRBJ2-5,TRBD1,TGCGCCAGCAGCCAACCCACCAGGGGGCAGACCCAGTACTTC,CASSQPTRGQTQYF
.,TRBV5-1,TRBJ2-2,.,TGCGCCAGCAGCTTCGTTCCGGGACACATTAACACCGGGGAGCTGTTTTTT,CASSFVPGHINTGELFF
.,TRBV13,TRBJ1-1,TRBD1,TGTGCCGGGACAGGGGGTATCAATGAAGCTTTCTTT,CAGTGGINEAFF
.,TRBV2,TRBJ2-1,TRBD2,TGTGCCAGCTGTATTAGCGGGGGACCTTACAATGAGCAGTTCTTC,CASCISGGPYNEQFF
.,TRBV9,TRBJ2-7,.,TGTGCCAGCAGCTCTGTACTCTACGAGCAGTACTTC,CASSSVLYEQYF
.,TRBV2,TRBJ2-4,.,TGTGCCAGCTCCTACCCGGGGGAGGCTCTAGCCAAAAACATTCAGTACTTC,CASSYPGEALAKNIQYF
.,TRBV6-6,TRBJ2-2,.,TGTGCCAGCAGTTACCCTACGACAGGGAACACCGGGGAGCTGTTTTTT,CASSYPTTGNTGELFF
.,TRBV2,TRBJ2-1,.,TGTGCCAGCAGTGAAGTTTACCCCAGCGGCTACAATGAGCAGTTCTTC,CASSEVYPSGYNEQFF
few,TRBV30,TRBJ1-2,.,TGTGCCTGGAGTGAGAGAGGGCGCCTTTATGGCTACACCTTC,CAWSERGRLYGYTF
.,TRBV2,TRBJ2-5,.,TGTGCCAGCAATCTTGGACAGCAAGAGACCCAGTACTTC,CASNLGQQETQYF
.,TRBV20-1,TRBJ2-3,.,TGCAGTGCTTACTACACAGATACGCAGTATTTT,CSAYYTDTQYF
.,TRBV6-6,TRBJ1-2,.,TGTGCCAGCAGCCCAACGGGGGGCGGAGGTGGCTACACCTTC,CASSPTGGGGGYTF
.,TRBV9,TRBJ1-2,TRBD1,TGTGCCAGCAGCGTAGGGCCACCGGGACAGGGGGCTCTTGGCTACACCTTC,CASSVGPPGQGALGYTF
.,TRBV19,TRBJ2-2,.,TGTGCCAGTAGTATAGATCAAAACAGCCCCGAACACCTATGGTTGCAGTACGGGGAGCTGTTTTTT,CASSIDQNSPEHLWLQYGELFF
few,TRBV7-7,TRBJ2-7,.,TGTGCCAGCAGCTTAGTTGCAGGGCGCGAGCAGTACTTC,CASSLVAGREQYF
.,TRBV2,TRBJ1-2,TRBD1,TGTGCCAGCAGTACGATGGGACAGAACTATGGCTACACCTTC,CASSTMGQNYGYTF
.,TRBV12-3/TRBV12-4,TRBJ1-1,.,TGTGCCAGCAGCTTCGTCGGTGATGAAGCTTTCTTT,CASSFVGDEAFF
.,TRBV29-1,TRBJ1-1,.,TGCAGCGTTGACATCGGGCGGACTAACACTGAAGCTTTCTTT,CSVDIGRTNTEAFF
once,TRBV2,TRBJ2-2,TRBD2,TGTGCCAGCAGTGAATGGATAGCTAGCGGGGCAATGAACACCGGGGAGCTGTTTTTT,CASSEWIASGAMNTGELFF
once,TRBV2,TRBJ2-1,TRBD2,TGTGCCCCCGGGGCGGGGGGGAGAGGTGAGCAGTTCTTC,CAPGAGGRGEQFF
.,TRBV19,TRBJ2-6,.,TGTGCCAGCAGGGAAGTGACTGGGGCCAACGTCCTGACTTTC,CASREVTGANVLTF